This entry lists 7 T cell receptor beta chains sequenced from one sample in a study of T cell responses to AZD1222 COVID-19 vaccine. The repertoire was sequenced with immunoSEQ multiplex PCR; TCRdb's copy has only in-frame clones and lacks some. This repertoire shows under 200,000 clones, roughly 92% found once; its top ten account for 1.5% to 2%. Sequencing was performed on peripheral blood, taken on day 0 of AZD1222 vaccination. The receptors were gathered from an adult in good health.

The chain combines TRBV27 with TRBJ2-3; possible D gene TRBD1, 5 bases. V lost 0 bases to trimming and J lost 2 bases, with 9 bases between them. Germline CDR1 reads MNHEY; CDR2 reads SMNVEV (reference sequence). This CDR3 spans 15 amino acids. The CDR3 is CASSLSRAPTDTQYF. CDR3 sequence (DNA): TGTGCCAGCAGTTTATCCAGGGCTCCCACAGATACGCAGTATTTT.

V usage is TRBV2 and J usage is TRBJ1-5, with a possible D match to TRBD1 (5 bases). In germline, CDR1 is SNHLY, CDR2 FYNNEI. V was shortened by 5 bases and J by 12 bases, with 11 bases between the two germline ends. The CDR3 loop spans 11 amino acids. The CDR3 spells CASSLGGGQHF. The DNA for the CDR3 is TGTGCCAGCAGTTTGGGGGGAGGCCAGCATTTT.

The J gene is TRBJ2-1, the V gene TRBV29-1; 10 bases match TRBD1. Losses at the gene ends were 7 bases for V and 3 bases for J; bases not matched to a gene: 6. This CDR3 spans 14 amino acids. Germline V gene lookup returns CDR1 SQVTM and CDR2 ANQGSEA. DNA for the CDR3: TGCAGCGCCCGGGACAGGGGTGGCTACAATGAGCAGTTCTTC. Translated: CSARDRGGYNEQFF.

This clone turned up a few times. The rearrangement links TRBV6-5 to TRBJ2-7, with 7 bases matching TRBD1. V lost 5 bases to trimming and J lost 3 bases; unmatched junction nucleotides: 7. CDR1 is MNHEY and CDR2 is SVGAGI in the germline V gene. This CDR3 has 14 residues. This CDR3 reads CASSTGPGGYEQYF. The CDR3 nucleotides read TGTGCCAGCAGTACAGGGCCAGGGGGCTACGAGCAGTACTTC.

This clone was seen a single time. J is TRBJ2-7 and V is TRBV9, with D perhaps matching TRBD1 (6 bases). Germline V gene sequence: CDR1 SGDLS, CDR2 YYNGEE. There are 15 residues in the CDR3. V lost 4 bases and J 3 bases, leaving 17 bases between the germline ends. The chain's CDR3 is CASSPRTDWVYEQYF. As DNA, the CDR3 is TGTGCCAGCAGCCCCCGGACAGATTGGGTCTACGAGCAGTACTTC.

The rearrangement joins TRBV30 to TRBJ2-7; weak D call: TRBD2 (5 bases). Germline CDR1 GTSNPN, CDR2 SVGIG (reference sequence). The CDR3 covers 14 residues. The V end was cut by 2 bases, the J end by 3 bases, with 14 bases between. The CDR3 sequence is CAWSKAYGVYEQYF. In nucleotides, the CDR3 is TGTGCCTGGAGTAAGGCGTACGGGGTCTACGAGCAGTACTTC.

V and J are TRBV29-1 and TRBJ2-7, with D perhaps TRBD1 (5 bases). The CDR3 sequence is 11 residues long. Trimming stripped 5 bases from V and 7 bases from J, with 12 bases between. Per germline, CDR1 SQVTM and CDR2 ANQGSEA. This chain's CDR3 is CSVSQGWEQYF. CDR3 nucleotides: TGCAGCGTTTCGCAGGGATGGGAGCAGTACTTC.